A single sample gave rise to the 10 T cell receptor beta chains below, sequenced in a study of beta chain features in type 1 diabetes. Sequenced material consisted of expressed TCRB transcripts (all of the isolated RNA was reverse transcribed). Sequencing was performed with immunoSEQ multiplex PCR; in TCRdb, only in-frame clones are kept and a portion is missing. Of roughly 370,000 clones in the sample, around 14% were seen once. Sequencing used naive CD4+ T cells from blood. Every receptor here comes from a man aged 25-45 years in good health.

This clone has only a few counts. The rearrangement joins TRBV5-6 to TRBJ2-7; the D gene is possibly TRBD2 (7 bases). This CDR3 contains 12 residues. CDR1 is SGHDT and CDR2 is YYEEEE in the germline V gene. The V and J ends lost 9 bases and 2 bases respectively, with 12 bases between them. The CDR3 is CANLGGPYEQYF. CDR3 bases: TGTGCCAACCTCGGGGGGCCCTACGAGCAGTACTTC.

A few counts support this clone. This sequence joins TRBV27 and TRBJ2-1; D is unclear. CDR1 is MNHEY and CDR2 is SMNVEV in the germline V gene (reference sequence). This CDR3 spans 14 amino acids. Between the trimmed V and J ends, which lost 7 bases and 9 bases, there was a span of 19 bases. Written as DNA, the CDR3 is TGTGCCAGCACTATAGTTAGTGGGGTTGGTGAGCAGTTCTTC. Translating it yields CASTIVSGVGEQFF.

The CDR3, as DNA: TGCGCCAGCAGCCAACAGCAGGGAGCCGAGCAGTACTTC. This encodes CASSQQQGAEQYF. This chain connects TRBV4-1 to TRBJ2-7; D possibly matches TRBD1 or TRBD2 (5 bases each). Trimming took off 2 bases at V and 6 bases at J, with 11 bases between the two ends. The germline gives CDR1 MGHRA, CDR2 YSYEKL. The CDR3 contains 13 residues.

The rearrangement links TRBV7-6 to TRBJ2-5, with D perhaps TRBD2 (5 bases). V was pared by 3 bases and J by 1 base, with 12 bases between. Germline CDR1 SGHVS, CDR2 FNYEAQ. The CDR3 length is 15 residues. In DNA, the CDR3 is TGTGCCAGCAGCTTCCTTTCGACTATCCAAGAGACCCAGTACTTC. Encoded protein: CASSFLSTIQETQYF.

The rearrangement links TRBV6-5 to TRBJ2-1; the match to TRBD2 covers 11 bases. Germline loops: CDR1 MNHEY, CDR2 SVGAGI. Trimming removed 2 bases from V and 7 bases from J; junction bases left unmatched: 7. This CDR3 spans 16 amino acids. CDR3 loop: CASSYPGSSGGNEQFF. In DNA form, the CDR3 reads TGTGCCAGCAGTTACCCCGGGTCTAGCGGGGGGAATGAGCAGTTCTTC.

The rearrangement uses TRBV30 and TRBJ2-2; 11 bases map to TRBD2. The CDR3 is made up of 16 amino acids. The junction had 1 base not matched to a gene; V was cut back by 1 base and J by 0 bases. Germline assignment: CDR1 GTSNPN and CDR2 SVGIG (reference sequence). The CDR3 DNA is TGTGCCTGGAGTGCGGGACTAGCGGCGAACACCGGGGAGCTGTTTTTT. Translation: CAWSAGLAANTGELFF.

This clone was found a few times. The V and J genes are TRBV2 and TRBJ2-5, with a possible D match to TRBD1 (6 bases). The CDR3 sequence is 15 residues long. The germline CDR1 and CDR2 sequences are SNHLY and FYNNEI. The V end lost 7 bases, the J end lost 4 bases, and 19 bases lay between the germline ends. The CDR3 coding sequence is TGTGCCAGCAACTGGGGGCCCCGGGCCAGAGAGACCCAGTACTTC. Translation gives CASNWGPRARETQYF.

The table lists this clone with a few counts. CDR3 sequence reads: CASSQDRRVGETQYF. The CDR3 bases are TGTGCCAGCAGCCAAGATCGAAGGGTCGGAGAGACCCAGTACTTC. This chain connects TRBV14 to TRBJ2-5; D ambiguous. V shed 0 bases and J shed 4 bases, with 12 bases lying between them. This CDR3 spans 15 amino acids. Germline V gene data show CDR1 as SGHDN and CDR2 as FVKESK.

CDR3 nucleotides: TGCAGCGTCGGACTAGCGGGAGCTGAGACCCAGTACTTC. It translates to CSVGLAGAETQYF. The chain recombines TRBV29-1 with TRBJ2-5; 13 bases map to TRBD2. Germline V gene data show CDR1 as SQVTM and CDR2 as ANQGSEA. V shed 6 bases, J shed 5 bases, and the junction held 3 bases outside the gene matches. The CDR3 covers 13 residues.

This clone appeared a few times. The genes are TRBV29-1 and TRBJ2-3, with 10 bases fitting TRBD2. Trimming removed 7 bases from V and 2 bases from J; junction bases left unmatched: 12. Germline loops: CDR1 SQVTM, CDR2 ANQGSEA. The CDR3 runs 16 residues. The DNA for the CDR3 is TGCAGCGCCCTGCGGTCCGGACTAGCGGTCACAGATACGCAGTATTTT. It translates to CSALRSGLAVTDTQYF.